A single sample is the source of the 9 T cell receptor beta chains below, sequenced in a study of T cell responses to AZD1222 COVID-19 vaccine. The protocol was immunoSEQ multiplex PCR, while the TCRdb copy is restricted to in-frame clones and leaves out a portion. The sample carries roughly 150,000 clones, roughly nine tenths recorded once. Sequencing was performed on peripheral blood, taken 28 days after the second AZD1222 dose. The receptors were gathered from an adult who received the AZD1222 COVID-19 vaccine.

Only one count was recorded for this clone. J is TRBJ1-2 and V is TRBV5-1; TRBD1 agrees at 7 bases. V shed 9 bases and J 8 bases; nucleotides not matched to a gene: 16. The CDR3 covers 14 residues. CDR1 and CDR2 from the germline V gene are SGHRS and YFSETQ. The CDR3 DNA sequence: TGCGCCACCAAAGGGGCAGGGGGTACGGGCGGCTACACCTTC. This sequence encodes CATKGAGGTGGYTF.

The CDR3: CASSLRATAATEAFF. DNA for the CDR3: TGTGCCAGCAGCTTAAGGGCGACGGCAGCAACTGAAGCTTTCTTT. This chain joins TRBV7-8 and TRBJ1-1; no reliable D call. The germline CDR1 and CDR2 sequences are SGHVS and FQNEAQ. The CDR3 consists of 15 residues. The V gene lost 2 bases and the J gene lost 5 bases, with 15 bases spanning the gap.

This chain links TRBV28 with TRBJ2-5; unclear D gene. The V end lost 6 bases, the J end lost 2 bases, and 16 bases lay between the germline ends. The CDR3 covers 15 residues. From germline, CDR1 is MDHEN and CDR2 SYDVKM. The CDR3 region is CASSLVARNQETQYF. In DNA form, the CDR3 reads TGTGCCAGCAGCCTAGTAGCCAGGAATCAAGAGACCCAGTACTTC.

This clone was detected once. The chain has TRBV12-3 or TRBV12-4 and TRBJ1-2; D not resolved. V was trimmed by 5 bases and J by 4 bases, leaving 11 bases between them. The length of the CDR3 is 13 residues. The CDR3 nucleotides read TGTGCCAGCAGTCCCGGACGACTCTATGGCTACACCTTC. It encodes CASSPGRLYGYTF.

The chain combines TRBV19 with TRBJ2-7; D not resolved. V lost 3 bases, J lost 7 bases, and 16 bases lay in between. Looked up from germline, CDR1 is LNHDA and CDR2 is SQIVND (reference sequence). The CDR3 runs to 14 residues. DNA of the CDR3: TGTGCCAGTAGTATCGTCTTGGGCGAGTTGGAGCAGTACTTC. Protein: CASSIVLGELEQYF. The full variable domain, its missing parts supplied by reference TRBV19 and TRBJ2-7, is DGGITQSPKYLFRKEGQNVTLSCEQNLNHDAMYWYRQDPGQGLRLIYYSQIVNDFQKGDIAEGYSVSREKKESFPLTVTSAQKNPTAFYLCASSIVLGELEQYFGPGTRLTVT.

V gene TRBV2 combines with J gene TRBJ1-6, with 7 bases fitting TRBD1. This CDR3 region has 16 residues. CDR1 and CDR2 from the germline V gene are SNHLY and FYNNEI. The V segment lost 5 bases and the J segment 6 bases; nucleotides outside the gene matches: 10. DNA of the CDR3: TGTGCCAGCAGTCCCACCCGGGGACAGTCTAATTCACCCCTCCACTTT. It is translated as CASSPTRGQSNSPLHF. Filled out from reference TRBV2 and TRBJ1-6, the complete variable domain reads EPEVTQTPSHQVTQMGQEVILRCVPISNHLYFYWYRQILGQKVEFLVSFYNNEISEKSEIFDDQFSVERPDGSNFTLKIRSTKLEDSAMYFCASSPTRGQSNSPLHFGNGTRLTVT.

The V gene is TRBV5-1, the J gene TRBJ2-1; D unclear. Trimming took 0 bases from V and 5 from J, leaving 9 bases between them. The CDR3 has 14 residues. Germline V CDR1 and CDR2: SGHRS, YFSETQ. For the CDR3, the DNA is TGCGCCAGCAGCTTGGGTCCACCGAACAATGAGCAGTTCTTC. Its protein product is CASSLGPPNNEQFF.

This chain uses TRBV4-1 with TRBJ1-5; D gene uncertain. The CDR3 is 14 amino acids. Germline CDR1 and CDR2: MGHRA and YSYEKL. V lost 9 bases and J 6 bases, leaving 18 bases between the germline ends. CDR3 in amino acids: CASTAGPFSQPQHF. CDR3 sequence (DNA): TGCGCCAGTACTGCCGGGCCCTTCAGTCAGCCCCAGCATTTT.

CDR3 bases: TGTGCCACCTCACTCGAGGGGGCGGCGGTGTGGGAGCAGTACTTC. This gives the protein CATSLEGAAVWEQYF. V is TRBV14 and J is TRBJ2-7, with 7 bases that match TRBD1. Germline CDR1 is SGHDN and CDR2 is FVKESK. The CDR3 is 15 amino acids. V trimming: 10 bases; J trimming: 7 bases; junction bases outside the gene matches: 19.